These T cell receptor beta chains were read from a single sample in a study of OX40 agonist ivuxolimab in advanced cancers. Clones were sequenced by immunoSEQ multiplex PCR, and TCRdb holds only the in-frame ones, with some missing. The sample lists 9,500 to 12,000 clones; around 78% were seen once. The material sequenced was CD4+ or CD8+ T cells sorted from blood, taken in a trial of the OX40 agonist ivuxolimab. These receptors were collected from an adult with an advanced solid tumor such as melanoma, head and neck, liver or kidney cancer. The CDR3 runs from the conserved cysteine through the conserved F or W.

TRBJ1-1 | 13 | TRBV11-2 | CASSLASAAQAFF
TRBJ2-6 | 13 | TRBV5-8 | CASTLSGANVLTF
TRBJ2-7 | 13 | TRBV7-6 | CASSLGDSYEQYF
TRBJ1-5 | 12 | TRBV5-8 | CASSLVKDPQHF
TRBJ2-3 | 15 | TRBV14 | CASSQGQTGTDTQYF
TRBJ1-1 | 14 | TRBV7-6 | CASSSDSPNLGVFF
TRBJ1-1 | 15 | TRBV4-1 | CASSQTTNTNTEAFF
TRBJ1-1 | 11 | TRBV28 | CASSFSTEAFF
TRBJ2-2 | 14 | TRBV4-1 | CASSGGGDTGELFF
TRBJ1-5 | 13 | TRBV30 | CAWSRGRDQPQHF
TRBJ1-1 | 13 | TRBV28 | CASSFTRTTEAFF
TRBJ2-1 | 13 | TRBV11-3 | CASSLETDNEQFF
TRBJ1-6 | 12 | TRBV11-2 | CASSQVGQPLHF
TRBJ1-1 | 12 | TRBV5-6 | CASSLVQGEAFF
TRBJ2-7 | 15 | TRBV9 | CASSVTMDSSYEQYF
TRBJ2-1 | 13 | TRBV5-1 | CASSTGTDNEQFF
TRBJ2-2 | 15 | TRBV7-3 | CASSPPGPNTGELFF
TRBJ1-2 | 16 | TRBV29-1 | CSVNVGAADVVGGYTF
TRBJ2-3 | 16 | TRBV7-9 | CASSPTSRLSTDTQYF
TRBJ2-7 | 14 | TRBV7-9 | CASSLIGHSYEQYF
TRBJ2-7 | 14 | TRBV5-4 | CASSLGDSSYEQYF
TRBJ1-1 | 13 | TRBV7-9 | CASSRGGRVEAFF
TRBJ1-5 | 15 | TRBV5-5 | CASSPTPSSNQPQHF
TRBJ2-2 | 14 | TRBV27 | CASSLGGRAGELFF
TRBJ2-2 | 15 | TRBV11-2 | CASSLAGANTGELFF
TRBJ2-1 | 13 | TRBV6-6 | CASSYVWGGEQFF
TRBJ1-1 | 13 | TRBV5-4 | CASSRTRELEAFF
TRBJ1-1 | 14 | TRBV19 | CASSIARGNTEAFF
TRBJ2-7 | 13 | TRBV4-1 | CASSPVQGYEQYF
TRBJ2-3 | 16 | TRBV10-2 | CASTSTPDGYTDTQYF
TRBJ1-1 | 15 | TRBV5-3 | CASSFGGTRDTEAFF
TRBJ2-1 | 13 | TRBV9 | CASSVGGGWEQFF
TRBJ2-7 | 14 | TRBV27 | CASSPLNSLYEQYF
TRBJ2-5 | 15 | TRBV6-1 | CASSPSGGDQETQYF
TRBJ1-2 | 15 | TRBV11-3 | CASSSPNTGAYGYTF
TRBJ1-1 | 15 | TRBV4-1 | CASSRDSFMNTEAFF
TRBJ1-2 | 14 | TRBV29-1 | CSTRTGGADYGYTF
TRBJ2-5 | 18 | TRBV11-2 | CASGPENGGLRFEETQYF
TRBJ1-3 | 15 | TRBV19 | CASRADGLAGNTIYF
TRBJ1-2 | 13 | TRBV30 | CAWSDEGNYGYTF
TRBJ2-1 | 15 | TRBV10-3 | CAITLGTSSYNEQFF
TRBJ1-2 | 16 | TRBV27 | CASSLNPPGPNYGYTF
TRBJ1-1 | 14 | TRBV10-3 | CAISVGGANTEAFF
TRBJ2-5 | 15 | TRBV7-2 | CASSLMGGGQETQYF
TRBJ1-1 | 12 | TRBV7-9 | CASSLILTEAFF
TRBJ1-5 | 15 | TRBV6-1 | CASRESADSNQPQHF
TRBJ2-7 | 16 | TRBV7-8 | CASSLELASGGWEQYF
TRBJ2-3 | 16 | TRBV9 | CASSASYSGATDTQYF
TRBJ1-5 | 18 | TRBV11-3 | CASSPGTGGLLSNQPQHF
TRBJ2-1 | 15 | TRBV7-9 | CASSPEAGVYNEQFF
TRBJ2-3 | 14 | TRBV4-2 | CASSRDGYTDTQYF
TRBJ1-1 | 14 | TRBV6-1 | CASSEDTVFTEAFF
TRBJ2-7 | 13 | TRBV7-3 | CASSFGQTYEQYF
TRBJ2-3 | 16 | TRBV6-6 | CASSLPGLSSTDTQYF
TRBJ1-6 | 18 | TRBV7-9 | CASSSRRPPSSYNSPLHF
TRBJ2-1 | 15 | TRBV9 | CASSVGDSGYNEQFF
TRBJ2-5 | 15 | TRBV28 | CASSLVADLQETQYF
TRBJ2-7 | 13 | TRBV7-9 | CASSLDRAAEQYF
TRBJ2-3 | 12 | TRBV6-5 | CASSYVAGAQYF
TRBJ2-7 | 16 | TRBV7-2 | CASSLETSGSPYEQYF